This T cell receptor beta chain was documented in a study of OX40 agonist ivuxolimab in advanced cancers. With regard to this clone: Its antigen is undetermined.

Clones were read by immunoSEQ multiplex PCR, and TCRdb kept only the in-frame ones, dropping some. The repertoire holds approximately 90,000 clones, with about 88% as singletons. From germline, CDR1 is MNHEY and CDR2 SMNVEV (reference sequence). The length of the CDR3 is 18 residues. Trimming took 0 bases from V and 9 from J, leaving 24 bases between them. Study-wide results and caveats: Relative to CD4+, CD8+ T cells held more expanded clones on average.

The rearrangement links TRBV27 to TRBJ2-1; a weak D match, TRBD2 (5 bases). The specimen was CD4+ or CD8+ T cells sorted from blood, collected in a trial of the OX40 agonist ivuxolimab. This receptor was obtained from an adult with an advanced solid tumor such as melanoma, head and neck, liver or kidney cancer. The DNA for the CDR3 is TGTGCCAGCAGTTTATCAGTTGGCTACGTCGGACGGGGTGGTGAGCAGTTCTTC. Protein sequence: CASSLSVGYVGRGGEQFF.